This T cell receptor (beta chain) was obtained from a study of cytomegalovirus exposure and HLA in healthy donors. 60 Vbeta and 13 Jbeta primers were used in PCR. The table came from immunoSEQ multiplex PCR; TCRdb's copy has only in-frame clones and leaves some out. The data hold about 110,000 clones, with about 80% observed a single time. The CDR3 is 15 amino acids. In germline, CDR1 is KGHSH, CDR2 LQKENI. The V and J ends lost 6 bases and 8 bases respectively, with 19 bases between them. This TCR came from a woman in her forties or fifties in good health and CMV-seropositive. Sequenced input: PBMCs. The chain uses TRBV18 and TRBJ1-4, with D possibly matching TRBD1 (5 bases). This CDR3 reads CASSRDASEGEKLFF. As DNA, the CDR3 is TGTGCCAGCTCGCGGGACGCCTCAGAGGGGGAAAAACTGTTTTTT.